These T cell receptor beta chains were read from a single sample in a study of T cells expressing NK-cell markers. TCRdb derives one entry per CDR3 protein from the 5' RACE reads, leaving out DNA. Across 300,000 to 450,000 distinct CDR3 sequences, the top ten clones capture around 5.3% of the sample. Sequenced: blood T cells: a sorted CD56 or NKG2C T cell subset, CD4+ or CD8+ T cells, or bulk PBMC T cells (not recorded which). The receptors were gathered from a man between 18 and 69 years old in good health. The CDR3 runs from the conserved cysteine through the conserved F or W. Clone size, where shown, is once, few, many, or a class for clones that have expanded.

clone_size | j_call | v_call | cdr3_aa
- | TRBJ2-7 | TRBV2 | CASKYRTEQYF
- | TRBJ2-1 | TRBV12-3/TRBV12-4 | CASSPQRGGRDEQFF
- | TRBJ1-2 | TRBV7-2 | CASTPQGVYGYTF
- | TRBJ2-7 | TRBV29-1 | CSVGVGRLNEQYF
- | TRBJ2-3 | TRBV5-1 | CASSTGVYRHTQYF
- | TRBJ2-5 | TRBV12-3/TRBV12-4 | CASTSGTSGAKTQYF
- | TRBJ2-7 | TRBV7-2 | CASRGQRGGAYF
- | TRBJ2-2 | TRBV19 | CASSRREYTGELFF
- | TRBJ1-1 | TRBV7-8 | CASGHPDGVTEAFF
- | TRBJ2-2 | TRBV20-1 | CSATTGGSWAGELFF
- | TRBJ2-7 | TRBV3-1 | CASSPKTSRTGSYEQYF
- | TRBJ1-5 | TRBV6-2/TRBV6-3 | CASSYGGGPNQPQHF
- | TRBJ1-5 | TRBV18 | CASSPPGRSNQPQHF
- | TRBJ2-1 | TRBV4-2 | CASSQTTRAAYNEQFF
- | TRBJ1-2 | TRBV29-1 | CSVEETGPQGYTF
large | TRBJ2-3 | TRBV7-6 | CASSLEAYPSNTQYF